Listed here is a single T cell receptor beta chain. These data originate in a study of blood T cell repertoires in COVID-19. Overall study context: Sites across the United States, Italy and Spain contributed samples from acute and convalescent COVID-19. T cells, B-cell-depleted T cells, or PBMCs provided the cDNA or gDNA that served as material.

V was clipped by 4 bases and J by 1 base, with 16 bases between them. Germline values: CDR1 LGHNA, CDR2 YSLEER. The CDR3 consists of 16 residues. Original handling: The authors estimated nucleated cell counts from reference gene primer amplification. Clones were read by immunoSEQ multiplex PCR, and TCRdb kept only the in-frame ones, dropping some. That table supplies the V and J calls and clone size; D and trimming were determined from the DNA. The sample holds around 100,000 clones, over 75% seen once. The rearrangement joins TRBV4-3 to TRBJ1-1; D is uncertain. The source of this sequence is a human donor in a cohort sampled during active COVID-19. Sequenced sample: peripheral blood. CDR3 residues: CASSLSAGFRNTEAFF. CDR3 coding DNA: TGCGCCAGCAGCCTCTCGGCGGGATTTAGGAACACTGAAGCTTTCTTT.